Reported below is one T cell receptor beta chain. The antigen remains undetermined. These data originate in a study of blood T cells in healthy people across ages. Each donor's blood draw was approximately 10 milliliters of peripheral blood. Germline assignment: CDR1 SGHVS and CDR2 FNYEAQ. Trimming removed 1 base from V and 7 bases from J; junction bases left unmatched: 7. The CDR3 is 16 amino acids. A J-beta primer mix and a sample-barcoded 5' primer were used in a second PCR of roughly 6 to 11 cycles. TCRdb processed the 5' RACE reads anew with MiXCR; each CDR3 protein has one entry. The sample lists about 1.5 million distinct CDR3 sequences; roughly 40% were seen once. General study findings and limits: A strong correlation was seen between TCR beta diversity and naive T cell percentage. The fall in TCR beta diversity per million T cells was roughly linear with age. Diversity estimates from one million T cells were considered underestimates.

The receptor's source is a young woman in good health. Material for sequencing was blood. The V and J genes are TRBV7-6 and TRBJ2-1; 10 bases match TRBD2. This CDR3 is CASSLGSSGSINEQFF. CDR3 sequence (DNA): TGTGCCAGCAGCTTAGGGTCTAGCGGGAGTATAAATGAGCAGTTCTTC.